This T cell receptor (beta chain) derives from a study of shared clonotypes between healthy human individuals. Each donor was a Caucasian adult residing in Nashville, Tennessee. Naive CD45RA+ and memory CD45RA-negative subsets were split from CD4+ cells. Replicate PCRs run on sorted subsets employed about 220 ng DNA, roughly 30,000 T cell genomes. Profiled with immunoSEQ multiplex PCR; TCRdb holds only in-frame clones, not every one. The sample yields around 340,000 clones, around 70% seen once. With 5 bases removed from V and 2 bases from J, the gap between germline ends came to 17 bases. The germline CDR1 and CDR2 sequences are SEHNR and FQNEAQ (reference sequence). CDR3 length equals 16 residues. As to this clone: What it binds is not known.

Study-level points and caveats: For sorted subsets, rarefaction showed incomplete sequencing despite large depth.

The chain links TRBV7-9 to TRBJ2-3, with D perhaps assigned TRBD1 or TRBD2 (6 bases each). The source of this sequence is a man younger than 45 in good health. The sample comprised memory CD4+ T cells sorted from blood. As to subset: CD45RA-negative fraction. CDR3 region: CASSQTGGIFTDTQYF. In DNA, the CDR3 is TGTGCCAGCAGCCAGACAGGCGGGATATTCACAGATACGCAGTATTTT.